A single sample is the source of the 6 T cell receptor beta chains below, sequenced in a study of long-term antiretroviral therapy in people with HIV. Samples were assayed with immunoSEQ v3.0 at survey level. Sequencing was performed with immunoSEQ multiplex PCR; in TCRdb, only in-frame clones are kept and a portion is missing. The data show some 31,000 clones, 70% to 90% seen once. Sample: unsorted PBMCs, taken 1.1 years after starting antiretroviral therapy. These receptors originate from a man aged 18 to 29 with HIV.

V usage is TRBV6-5 and J usage is TRBJ1-3; TRBD1 agrees at 8 bases. Germline V gene sequence: CDR1 MNHEY, CDR2 SVGAGI. The CDR3 has 15 residues. Trimming took 6 bases from V and 8 from J; bases not matched to a gene: 12. The CDR3: CASRRTGTGVDTIYF. The CDR3 DNA sequence: TGTGCCAGCAGACGGACTGGGACAGGTGTTGACACCATATATTTT.

The chain joins TRBV10-2 to TRBJ1-1; 7 bases align to TRBD1. The CDR3 has 14 amino acids. V lost 9 bases, J lost 0 bases, and 7 bases stayed unmatched. Germline CDR1 reads WSHSY; CDR2 reads SAAADI. CDR3 region: CASRNRGLNTEAFF. The CDR3 nucleotides read TGCGCCAGTCGGAACAGGGGCCTGAACACTGAAGCTTTCTTT.

V and J are TRBV6-6 and TRBJ2-7; possible D gene TRBD2, 5 bases. The CDR3 consists of 15 residues. Looked up from germline, CDR1 is MNHNY and CDR2 is SVGAGI (reference sequence). V was pared by 0 bases and J by 1 base, with 10 bases between. Here the CDR3 reads CASSYSRGGSYEQYF. The CDR3, as DNA: TGTGCCAGCAGTTACTCCCGCGGCGGGTCCTACGAGCAGTACTTC.

There are a few counts of this clone. The V and J genes are TRBV2 and TRBJ1-5; 9 bases match TRBD1. With 0 bases clipped from V and 3 bases from J, the junction kept 9 bases outside the gene matches. CDR1 is SNHLY and CDR2 is FYNNEI in the germline V gene. The CDR3 covers 18 residues. CDR3 loop: CASSEALRGTGSNQPQHF. The CDR3 nucleotides read TGTGCCAGCAGTGAAGCGCTTCGAGGGACAGGGTCCAATCAGCCCCAGCATTTT.

This clone has a single count. The chain is built from TRBV7-8 and TRBJ1-5; D gene unclear. The V gene's germline CDR1 is SGHVS and CDR2 FQNEAQ. V shed 1 base and J shed 5 bases, with 6 bases lying between them. CDR3 length: 13 amino acids. The CDR3 nucleotides read TGTGCCAGCAGCTTAGATCGAGATCAGCCCCAGCATTTT. It yields the protein CASSLDRDQPQHF.

V gene TRBV18 combines with J gene TRBJ1-3; D perhaps matches TRBD1 (6 bases). Deletions cut 5 bases from V and 0 bases from J, with 23 bases between. The germline V gene has CDR1 KGHSH and CDR2 LQKENI. The CDR3 contains 19 residues. CDR3 coding DNA: TGTGCCAGCTCAAGCCGGGACATAGCGTTATTTTACTCTGGAAACACCATATATTTT. This codes for CASSSRDIALFYSGNTIYF.